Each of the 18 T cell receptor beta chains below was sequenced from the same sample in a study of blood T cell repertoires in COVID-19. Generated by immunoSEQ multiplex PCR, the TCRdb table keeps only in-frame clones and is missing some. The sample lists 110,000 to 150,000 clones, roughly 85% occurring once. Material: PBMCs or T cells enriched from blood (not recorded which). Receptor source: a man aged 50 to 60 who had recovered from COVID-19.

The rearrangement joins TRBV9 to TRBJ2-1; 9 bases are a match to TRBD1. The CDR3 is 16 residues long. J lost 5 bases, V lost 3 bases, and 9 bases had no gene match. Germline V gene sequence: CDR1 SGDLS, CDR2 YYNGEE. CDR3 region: CASSEGTGYGDNEQFF. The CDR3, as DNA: TGTGCCAGCAGCGAGGGGACAGGGTACGGCGACAATGAGCAGTTCTTC. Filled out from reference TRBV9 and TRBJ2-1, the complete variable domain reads DSGVTQTPKHLITATGQRVTLRCSPRSGDLSVYWYQQSLDQGLQFLIQYYNGEERAKGNILERFSAQQFPDLHSELNLSSLELGDSALYFCASSEGTGYGDNEQFFGPGTRLTVL.

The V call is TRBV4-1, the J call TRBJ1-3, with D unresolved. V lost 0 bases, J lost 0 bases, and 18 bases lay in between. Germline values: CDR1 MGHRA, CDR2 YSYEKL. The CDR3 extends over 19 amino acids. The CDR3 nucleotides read TGCGCCAGCAGCCAAGACTTCTCTTTGGTAGTGATCTCTGGAAACACCATATATTTT. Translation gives CASSQDFSLVVISGNTIYF.

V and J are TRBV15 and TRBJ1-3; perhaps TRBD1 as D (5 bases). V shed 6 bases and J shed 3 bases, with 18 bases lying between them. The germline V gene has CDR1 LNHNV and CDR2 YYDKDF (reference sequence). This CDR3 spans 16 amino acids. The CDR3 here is CATSSRPQGFGNTIYF. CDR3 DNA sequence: TGTGCCACCAGTTCTAGACCGCAGGGCTTTGGAAACACCATATATTTT.

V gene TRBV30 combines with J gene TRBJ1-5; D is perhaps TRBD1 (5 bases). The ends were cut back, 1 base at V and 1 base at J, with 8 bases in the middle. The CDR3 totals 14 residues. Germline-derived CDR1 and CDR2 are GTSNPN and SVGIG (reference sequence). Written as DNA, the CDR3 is TGTGCCTGGAGTGGGGGGGGAAGCAATCAGCCCCAGCATTTT. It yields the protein CAWSGGGSNQPQHF.

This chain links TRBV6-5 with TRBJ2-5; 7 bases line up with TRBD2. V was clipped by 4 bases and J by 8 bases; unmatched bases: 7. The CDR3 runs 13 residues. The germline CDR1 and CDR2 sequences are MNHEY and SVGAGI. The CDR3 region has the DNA TGTGCCAGCAGTTCGGGCGGCGGGAGAACCCAGTACTTC. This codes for CASSSGGGRTQYF.

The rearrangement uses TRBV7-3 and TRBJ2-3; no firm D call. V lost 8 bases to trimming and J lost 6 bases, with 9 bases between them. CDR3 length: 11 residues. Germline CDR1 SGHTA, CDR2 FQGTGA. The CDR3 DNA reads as TGTGCCAGCTCCCTTCGGGATACGCAGTATTTT. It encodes CASSLRDTQYF.

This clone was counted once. The CDR3 DNA follows: TGTGCCAGCAGCTTAAGGGGACAGGGGGCCTACAATGAGCAGTTCTTC. Translating it yields CASSLRGQGAYNEQFF. This chain connects TRBV7-6 to TRBJ2-1, with TRBD1 matching over 11 bases. Germline loops: CDR1 SGHVS, CDR2 FNYEAQ. Losses at the gene ends were 2 bases for V and 2 bases for J; bases not matched to a gene: 2. The CDR3 covers 16 residues.

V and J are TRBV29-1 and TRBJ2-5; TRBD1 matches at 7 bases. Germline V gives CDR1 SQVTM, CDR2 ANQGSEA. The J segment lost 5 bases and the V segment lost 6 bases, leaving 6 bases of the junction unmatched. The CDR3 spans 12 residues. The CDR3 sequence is CSVTGVGETQYF. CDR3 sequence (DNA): TGCAGCGTAACAGGGGTCGGGGAGACCCAGTACTTC.

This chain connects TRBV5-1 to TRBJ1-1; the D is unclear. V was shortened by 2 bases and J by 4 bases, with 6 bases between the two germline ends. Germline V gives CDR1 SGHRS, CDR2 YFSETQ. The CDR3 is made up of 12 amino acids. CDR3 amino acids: CASSFGPTEAFF. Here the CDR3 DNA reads TGCGCCAGCAGCTTTGGCCCCACTGAAGCTTTCTTT.

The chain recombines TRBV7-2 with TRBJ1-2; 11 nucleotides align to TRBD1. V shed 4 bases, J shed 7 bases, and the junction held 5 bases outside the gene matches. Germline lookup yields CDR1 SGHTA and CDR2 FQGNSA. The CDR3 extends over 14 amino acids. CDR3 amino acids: CASSSGQGVSGYTF. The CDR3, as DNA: TGTGCCAGCAGCTCGGGACAGGGGGTCTCTGGCTACACCTTC.

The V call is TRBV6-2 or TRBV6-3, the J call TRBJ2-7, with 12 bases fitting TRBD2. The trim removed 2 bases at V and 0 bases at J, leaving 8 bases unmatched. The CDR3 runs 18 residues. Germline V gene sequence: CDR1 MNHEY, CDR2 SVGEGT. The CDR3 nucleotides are TGTGCCAGCAGTTACCCGGGACTAGCGGGCGACCTCTCCTACGAGCAGTACTTC. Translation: CASSYPGLAGDLSYEQYF.

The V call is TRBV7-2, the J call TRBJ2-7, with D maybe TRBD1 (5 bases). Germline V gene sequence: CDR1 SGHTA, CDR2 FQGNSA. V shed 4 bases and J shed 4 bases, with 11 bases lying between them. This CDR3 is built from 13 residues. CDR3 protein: CASSWGQGYEQYV. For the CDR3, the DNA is TGTGCCAGCAGCTGGGGCCAGGGATACGAGCAGTACGTC.

CDR3 protein: CASSDLSNQPQHF. The CDR3 DNA reads as TGTGCCAGCAGTGACCTGAGCAATCAGCCCCAGCATTTT. This chain connects TRBV6-1 to TRBJ1-5; D gene unclear. The ends were cut back, 3 bases at V and 1 base at J, with 4 bases in the middle. The CDR3 is made up of 13 amino acids. Germline CDR1 reads MNHNS; CDR2 reads SASEGT.

This CDR3 reads CASRVQGYGYTF. DNA of the CDR3: TGTGCCAGCAGGGTACAGGGCTATGGCTACACCTTC. This chain uses TRBV2 with TRBJ1-2; D might be TRBD1 (6 bases). The CDR3 is 12 amino acids. Germline V CDR1 and CDR2: SNHLY, FYNNEI. Trimming cost V 6 bases and J 4 bases, with 9 bases left between them.

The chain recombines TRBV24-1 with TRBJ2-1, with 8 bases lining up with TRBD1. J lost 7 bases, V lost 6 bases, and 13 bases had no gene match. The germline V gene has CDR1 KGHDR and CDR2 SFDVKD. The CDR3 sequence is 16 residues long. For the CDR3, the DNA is TGTGCCACCAGTAGCCGACCGAGACAGGGGAGAAATGAGCAGTTCTTC. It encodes CATSSRPRQGRNEQFF.

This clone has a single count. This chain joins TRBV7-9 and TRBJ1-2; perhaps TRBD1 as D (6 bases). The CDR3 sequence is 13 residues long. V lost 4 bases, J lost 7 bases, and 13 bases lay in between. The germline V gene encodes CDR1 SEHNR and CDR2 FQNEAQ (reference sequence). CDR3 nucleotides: TGTGCCAGCAGCTGGACAGAAAAATCTGGCTACACCTTC. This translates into CASSWTEKSGYTF.

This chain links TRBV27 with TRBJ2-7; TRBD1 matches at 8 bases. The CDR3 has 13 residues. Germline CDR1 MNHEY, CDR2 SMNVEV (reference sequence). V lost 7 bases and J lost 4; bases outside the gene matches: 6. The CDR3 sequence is CASTRDRRYEQYV. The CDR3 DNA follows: TGTGCCAGCACCAGGGACAGGAGGTACGAGCAGTACGTC.

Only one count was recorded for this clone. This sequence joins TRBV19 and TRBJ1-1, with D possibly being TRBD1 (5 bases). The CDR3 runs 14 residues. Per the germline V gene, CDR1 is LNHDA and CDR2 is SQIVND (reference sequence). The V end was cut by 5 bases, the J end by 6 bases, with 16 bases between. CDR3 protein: CASSHRWGEAEAFF. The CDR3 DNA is TGTGCCAGTAGTCACCGTTGGGGCGAGGCTGAAGCTTTCTTT.